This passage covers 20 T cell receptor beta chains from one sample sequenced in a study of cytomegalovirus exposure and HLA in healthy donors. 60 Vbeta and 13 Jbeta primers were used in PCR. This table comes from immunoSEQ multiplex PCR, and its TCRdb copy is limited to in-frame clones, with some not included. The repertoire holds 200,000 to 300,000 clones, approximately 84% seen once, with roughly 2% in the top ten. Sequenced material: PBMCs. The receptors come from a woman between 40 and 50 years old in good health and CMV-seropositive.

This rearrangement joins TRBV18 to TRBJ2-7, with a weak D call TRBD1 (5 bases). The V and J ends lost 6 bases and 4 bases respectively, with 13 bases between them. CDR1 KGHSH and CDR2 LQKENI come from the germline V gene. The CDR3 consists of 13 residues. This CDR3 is CASSRTPEYEQYF. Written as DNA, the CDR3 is TGTGCCAGCTCCAGGACACCGGAATACGAGCAGTACTTC.

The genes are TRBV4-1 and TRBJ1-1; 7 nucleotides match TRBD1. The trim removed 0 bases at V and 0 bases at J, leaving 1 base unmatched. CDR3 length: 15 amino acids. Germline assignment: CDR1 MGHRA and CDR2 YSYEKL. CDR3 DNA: TGCGCCAGCAGCCAAGAGACAGGGCTGAACACTGAAGCTTTCTTT. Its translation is CASSQETGLNTEAFF.

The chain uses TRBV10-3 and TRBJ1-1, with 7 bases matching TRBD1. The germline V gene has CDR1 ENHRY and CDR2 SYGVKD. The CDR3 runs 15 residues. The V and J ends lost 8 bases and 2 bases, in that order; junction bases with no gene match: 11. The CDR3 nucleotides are TGTGCCATCCGAAAGGGGGCCTTATTTAACACTGAAGCTTTCTTT. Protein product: CAIRKGALFNTEAFF.

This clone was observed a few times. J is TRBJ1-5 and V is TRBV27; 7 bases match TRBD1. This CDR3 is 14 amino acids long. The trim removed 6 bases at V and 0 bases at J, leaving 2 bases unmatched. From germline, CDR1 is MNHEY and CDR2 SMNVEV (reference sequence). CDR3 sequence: CASRDRHSNQPQHF. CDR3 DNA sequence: TGTGCCAGCAGGGACAGGCATAGCAATCAGCCCCAGCATTTT.

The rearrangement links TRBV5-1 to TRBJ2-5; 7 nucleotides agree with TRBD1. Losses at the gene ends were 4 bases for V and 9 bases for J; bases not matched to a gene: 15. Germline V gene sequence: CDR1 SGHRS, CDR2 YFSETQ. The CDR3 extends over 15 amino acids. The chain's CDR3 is CASSPYDTGVKAQYF. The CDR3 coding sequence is TGCGCCAGCAGCCCATACGATACAGGGGTAAAGGCCCAGTACTTC. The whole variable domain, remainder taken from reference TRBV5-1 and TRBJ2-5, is KAGVTQTPRYLIKTRGQQVTLSCSPISGHRSVSWYQQTPGQGLQFLFEYFSETQRNKGNFPGRFSGRQFSNSRSEMNVSTLELGDSALYLCASSPYDTGVKAQYFGPGTRLLVL.

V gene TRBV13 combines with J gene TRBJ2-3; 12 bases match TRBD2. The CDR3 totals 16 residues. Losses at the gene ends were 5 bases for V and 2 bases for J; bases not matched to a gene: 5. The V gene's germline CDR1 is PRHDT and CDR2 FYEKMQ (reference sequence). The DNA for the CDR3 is TGTGCCAGCAGCCAGGGACTAGCGGGCAACACAGATACGCAGTATTTT. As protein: CASSQGLAGNTDTQYF.

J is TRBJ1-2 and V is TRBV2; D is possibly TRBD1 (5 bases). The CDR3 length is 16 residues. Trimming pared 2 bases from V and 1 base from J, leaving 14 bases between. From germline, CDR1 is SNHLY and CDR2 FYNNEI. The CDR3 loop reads CASSEPPQVHNYGYTF. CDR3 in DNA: TGTGCCAGCAGTGAACCTCCACAGGTACATAACTATGGCTACACCTTC.

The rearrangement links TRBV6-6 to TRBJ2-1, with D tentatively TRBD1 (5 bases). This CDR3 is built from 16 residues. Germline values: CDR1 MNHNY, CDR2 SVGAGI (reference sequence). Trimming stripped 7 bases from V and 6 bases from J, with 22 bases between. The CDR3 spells CASTLPPLAGRNEQFF. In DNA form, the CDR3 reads TGTGCCAGCACCTTACCCCCTTTGGCAGGGCGCAATGAGCAGTTCTTC.

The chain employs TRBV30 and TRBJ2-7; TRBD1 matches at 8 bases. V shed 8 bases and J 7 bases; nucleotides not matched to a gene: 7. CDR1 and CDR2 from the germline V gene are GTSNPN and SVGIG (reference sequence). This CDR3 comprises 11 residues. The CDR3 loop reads CAVRTGWEQYF. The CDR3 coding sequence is TGTGCCGTAAGGACAGGGTGGGAGCAGTACTTC. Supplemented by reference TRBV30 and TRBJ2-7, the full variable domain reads SQTIHQWPATLVQPVGSPLSLECTVEGTSNPNLYWYRQAAGRGLQLLFYSVGIGQISSEVPQNLSASRPQDRQFILSSKKLLLSDSGFYLCAVRTGWEQYFGPGTRLTVT.

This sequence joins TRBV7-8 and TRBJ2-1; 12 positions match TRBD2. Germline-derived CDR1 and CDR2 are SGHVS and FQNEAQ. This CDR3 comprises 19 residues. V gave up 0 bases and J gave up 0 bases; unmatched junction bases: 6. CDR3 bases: TGTGCCAGCAGCTTAGCGGGCCTAGCGGGAGGGCCCTCCTACAATGAGCAGTTCTTC. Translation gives CASSLAGLAGGPSYNEQFF.

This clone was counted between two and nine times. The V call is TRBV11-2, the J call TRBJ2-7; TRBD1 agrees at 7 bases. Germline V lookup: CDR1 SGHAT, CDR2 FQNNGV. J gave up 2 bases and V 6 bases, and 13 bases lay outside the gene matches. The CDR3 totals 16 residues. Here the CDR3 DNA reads TGTGCCAGCAGTCTAGGCGGCTACAGGGGTACCTACGAGCAGTACTTC. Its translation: CASSLGGYRGTYEQYF.

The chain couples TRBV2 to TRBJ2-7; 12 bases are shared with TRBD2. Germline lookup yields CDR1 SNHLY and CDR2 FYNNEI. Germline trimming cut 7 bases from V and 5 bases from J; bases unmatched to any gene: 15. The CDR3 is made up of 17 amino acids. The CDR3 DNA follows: TGTGCCAGCACTCCTTCGCTAGCGGGAGGGCCTGGGCACGAGCAGTACTTC. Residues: CASTPSLAGGPGHEQYF.

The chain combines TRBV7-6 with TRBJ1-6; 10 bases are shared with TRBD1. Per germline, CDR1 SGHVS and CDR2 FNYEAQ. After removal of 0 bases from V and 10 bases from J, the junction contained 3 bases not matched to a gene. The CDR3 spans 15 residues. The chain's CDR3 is CASSLAGTGASPLHF. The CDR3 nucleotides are TGTGCCAGCAGCTTAGCGGGGACAGGGGCATCACCCCTCCACTTT.

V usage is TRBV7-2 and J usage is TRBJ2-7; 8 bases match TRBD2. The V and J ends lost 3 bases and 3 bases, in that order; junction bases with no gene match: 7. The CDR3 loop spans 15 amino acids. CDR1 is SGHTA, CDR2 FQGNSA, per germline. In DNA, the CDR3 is TGTGCCAGCAGCTTTGGTCAGAGCGGGAGCTACGAGCAGTACTTC. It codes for CASSFGQSGSYEQYF.

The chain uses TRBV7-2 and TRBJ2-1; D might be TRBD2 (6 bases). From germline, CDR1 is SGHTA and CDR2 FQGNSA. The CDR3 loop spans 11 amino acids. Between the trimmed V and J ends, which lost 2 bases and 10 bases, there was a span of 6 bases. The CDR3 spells CASSLLAEQFF. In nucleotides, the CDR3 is TGTGCCAGCAGCTTACTAGCGGAGCAGTTCTTC.

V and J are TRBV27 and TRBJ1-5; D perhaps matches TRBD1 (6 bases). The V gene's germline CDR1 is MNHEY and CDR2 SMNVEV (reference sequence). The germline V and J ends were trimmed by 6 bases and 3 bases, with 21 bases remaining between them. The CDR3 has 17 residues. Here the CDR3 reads CASSIRGSGVLNQPQHF. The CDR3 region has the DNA TGTGCCAGCAGCATTAGGGGATCAGGGGTTCTCAATCAGCCCCAGCATTTT.

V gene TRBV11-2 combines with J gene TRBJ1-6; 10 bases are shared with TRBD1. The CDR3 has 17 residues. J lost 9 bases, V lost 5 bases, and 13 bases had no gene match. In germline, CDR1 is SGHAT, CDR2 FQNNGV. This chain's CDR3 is CASSPRDRGSIPSPLHF. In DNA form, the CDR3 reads TGTGCCAGCAGCCCGAGGGACAGGGGTTCTATCCCTTCACCCCTCCACTTT.

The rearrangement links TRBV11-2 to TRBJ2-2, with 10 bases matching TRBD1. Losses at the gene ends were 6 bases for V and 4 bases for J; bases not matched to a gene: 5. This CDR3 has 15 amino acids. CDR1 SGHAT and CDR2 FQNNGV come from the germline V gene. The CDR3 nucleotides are TGTGCCAGCAGTAGACAGGGGGCAGTCACCGGGGAGCTGTTTTTT. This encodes CASSRQGAVTGELFF.

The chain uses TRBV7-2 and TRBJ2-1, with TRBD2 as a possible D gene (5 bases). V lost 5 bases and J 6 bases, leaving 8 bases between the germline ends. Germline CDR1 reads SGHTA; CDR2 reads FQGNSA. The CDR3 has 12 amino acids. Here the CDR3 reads CASSGLPNEQFF. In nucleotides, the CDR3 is TGTGCCAGCAGCGGACTGCCCAATGAGCAGTTCTTC.

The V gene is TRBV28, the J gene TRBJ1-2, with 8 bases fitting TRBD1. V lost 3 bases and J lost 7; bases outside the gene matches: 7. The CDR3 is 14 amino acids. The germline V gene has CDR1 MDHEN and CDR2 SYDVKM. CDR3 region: CASSLSRGRVGYTF. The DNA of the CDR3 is TGTGCCAGCAGTTTGTCCAGGGGGCGGGTTGGCTACACCTTC.